This T cell receptor beta chain appears in the sequencing data of a study of technical replicates of blood from several donors. Profiling relied on immunoSEQ multiplex PCR, and the TCRdb table lists in-frame clones only, not all of them. The sample has roughly 74,000 clones, 91% seen once; the top ten hold approximately 0.42%. V lost 3 bases and J lost 1, with 3 bases in between. Germline V gene lookup returns CDR1 GTSNPN and CDR2 SVGIG (reference sequence). CDR3 size: 11 residues. On this clone: Other DNA variants within this sample encode the same CDR3.

The chain recombines TRBV30 with TRBJ1-1; D is uncertain. What was sequenced was T cells isolated from PBMCs. This receptor was obtained from a human donor in good health. In DNA, the CDR3 is TGTGCCTGGAGCAGGAACACTGAAGCTTTCTTT. Its protein product is CAWSRNTEAFF. Combining the CDR3 with reference TRBV30 and TRBJ1-1 gives the whole variable domain SQTIHQWPATLVQPVGSPLSLECTVEGTSNPNLYWYRQAAGRGLQLLFYSVGIGQISSEVPQNLSASRPQDRQFILSSKKLLLSDSGFYLCAWSRNTEAFFGQGTRLTVV.